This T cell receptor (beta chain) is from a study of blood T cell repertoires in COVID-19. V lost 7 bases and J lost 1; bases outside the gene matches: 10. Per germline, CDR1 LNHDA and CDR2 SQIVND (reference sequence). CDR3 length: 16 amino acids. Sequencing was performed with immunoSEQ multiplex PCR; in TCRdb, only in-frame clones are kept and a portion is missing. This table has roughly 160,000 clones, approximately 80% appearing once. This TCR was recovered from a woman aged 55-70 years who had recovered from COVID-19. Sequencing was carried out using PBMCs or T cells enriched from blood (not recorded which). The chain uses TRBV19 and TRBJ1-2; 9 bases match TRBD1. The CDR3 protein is CASTRDRDPFNYGYTF. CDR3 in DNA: TGTGCCAGTACCCGGGACAGGGATCCCTTTAACTATGGCTACACCTTC.